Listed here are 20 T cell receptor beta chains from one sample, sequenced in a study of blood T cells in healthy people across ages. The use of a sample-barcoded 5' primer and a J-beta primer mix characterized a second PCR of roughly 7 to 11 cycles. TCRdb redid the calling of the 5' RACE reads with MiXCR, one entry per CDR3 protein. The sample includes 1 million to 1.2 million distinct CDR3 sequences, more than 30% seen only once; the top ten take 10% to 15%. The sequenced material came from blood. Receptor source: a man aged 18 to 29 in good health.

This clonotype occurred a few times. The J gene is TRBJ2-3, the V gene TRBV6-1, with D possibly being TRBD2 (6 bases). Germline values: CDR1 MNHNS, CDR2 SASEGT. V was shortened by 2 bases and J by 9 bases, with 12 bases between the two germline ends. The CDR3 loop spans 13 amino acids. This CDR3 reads CASSEIWGDTQYF. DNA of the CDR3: TGTGCCAGCAGTGAAATATGGGGGGACACGCAGTATTTT.

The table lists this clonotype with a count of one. CDR3 in DNA: TGCGCCAGCAGCCCCCAACTCGTAGGCACTGAAGCTTTCTTT. Its translation: CASSPQLVGTEAFF. V is TRBV4-3 and J is TRBJ1-1; no firm D call. V lost 4 bases and J lost 4, with 13 bases in between. The germline V gene has CDR1 LGHNA and CDR2 YSLEER. This CDR3 has 14 amino acids.

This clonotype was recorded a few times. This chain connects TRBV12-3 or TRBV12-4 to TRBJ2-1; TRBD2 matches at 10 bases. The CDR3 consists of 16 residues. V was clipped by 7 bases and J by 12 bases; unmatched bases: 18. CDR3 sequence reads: CASTKLAGKSNERQFF. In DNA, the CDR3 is TGTGCCAGCACCAAACTAGCGGGGAAATCCAATGAGCGGCAGTTCTTC.

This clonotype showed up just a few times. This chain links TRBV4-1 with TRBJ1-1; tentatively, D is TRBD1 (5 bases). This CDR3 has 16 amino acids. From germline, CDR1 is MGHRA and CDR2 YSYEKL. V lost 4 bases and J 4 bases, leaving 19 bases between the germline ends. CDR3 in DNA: TGCGCCAGCAGCCTACTCCCGGGACCCTCGGGCACTGAAGCTTTCTTT. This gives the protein CASSLLPGPSGTEAFF.

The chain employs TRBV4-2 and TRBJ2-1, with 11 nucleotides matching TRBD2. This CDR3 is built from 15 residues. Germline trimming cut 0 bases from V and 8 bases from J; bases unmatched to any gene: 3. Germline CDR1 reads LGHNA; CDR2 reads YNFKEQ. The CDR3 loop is CASSQDTSGGYEQFF. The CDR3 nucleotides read TGTGCCAGCAGCCAAGACACTAGCGGGGGATATGAGCAGTTCTTC.

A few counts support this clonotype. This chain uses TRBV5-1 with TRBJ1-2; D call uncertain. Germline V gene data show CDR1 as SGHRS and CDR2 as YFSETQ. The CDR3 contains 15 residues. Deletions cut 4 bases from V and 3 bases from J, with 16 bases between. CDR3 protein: CASSELPGVDYGYTF. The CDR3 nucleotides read TGCGCCAGCAGCGAGTTGCCGGGCGTGGACTATGGCTACACCTTC. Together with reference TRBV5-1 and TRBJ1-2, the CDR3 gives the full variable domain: KAGVTQTPRYLIKTRGQQVTLSCSPISGHRSVSWYQQTPGQGLQFLFEYFSETQRNKGNFPGRFSGRQFSNSRSEMNVSTLELGDSALYLCASSELPGVDYGYTFGSGTRLTVV.

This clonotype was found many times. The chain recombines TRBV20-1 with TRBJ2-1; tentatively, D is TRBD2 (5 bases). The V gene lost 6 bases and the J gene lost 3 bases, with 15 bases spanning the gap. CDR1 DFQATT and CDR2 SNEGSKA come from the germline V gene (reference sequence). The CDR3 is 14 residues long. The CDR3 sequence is CSAEGPGDYNEQFF. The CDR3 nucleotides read TGCAGTGCAGAGGGTCCCGGGGACTACAATGAGCAGTTCTTC.

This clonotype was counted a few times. Here the CDR3 DNA reads TGCAGTGCTAGTCAGGGGACTCCTAGCAATCAGCCCCAGCATTTT. Translation: CSASQGTPSNQPQHF. The chain has TRBV20-1 and TRBJ1-5, with D maybe TRBD1 (6 bases). Between the trimmed V and J ends, which lost 3 bases and 0 bases, there was a span of 12 bases. The CDR3 has 15 residues. Germline V gene sequence: CDR1 DFQATT, CDR2 SNEGSKA (reference sequence).

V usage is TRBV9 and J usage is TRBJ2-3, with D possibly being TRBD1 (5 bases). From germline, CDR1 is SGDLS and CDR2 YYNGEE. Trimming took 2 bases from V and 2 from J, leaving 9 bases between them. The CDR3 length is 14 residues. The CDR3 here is CASSVSTDTDTQYF. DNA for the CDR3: TGTGCCAGCAGCGTCTCGACAGACACAGATACGCAGTATTTT.

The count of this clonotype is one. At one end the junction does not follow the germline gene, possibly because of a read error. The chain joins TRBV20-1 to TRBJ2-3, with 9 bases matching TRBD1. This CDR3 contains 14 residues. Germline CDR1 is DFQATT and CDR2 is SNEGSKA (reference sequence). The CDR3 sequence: CSAQGQGGTDAQYF. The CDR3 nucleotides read TGCAGTGCTCAGGGACAGGGAGGGACAGATGCGCAGTATTTT.

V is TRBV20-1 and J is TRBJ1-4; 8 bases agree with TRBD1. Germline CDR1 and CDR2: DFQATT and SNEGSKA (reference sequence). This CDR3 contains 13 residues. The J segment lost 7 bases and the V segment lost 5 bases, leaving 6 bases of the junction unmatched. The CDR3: CSALDREGEKLFF. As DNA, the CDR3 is TGCAGTGCTTTGGACAGGGAGGGTGAAAAACTGTTTTTT.

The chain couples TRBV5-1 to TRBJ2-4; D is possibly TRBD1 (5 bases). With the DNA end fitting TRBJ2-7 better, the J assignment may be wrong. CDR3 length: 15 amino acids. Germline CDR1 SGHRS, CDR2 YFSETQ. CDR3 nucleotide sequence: TGCGCCAGCAGCGCCGGAGAAGGGGCTTTGGGCGAGCAGTACTTC. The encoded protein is CASSAGEGALGEQYF.

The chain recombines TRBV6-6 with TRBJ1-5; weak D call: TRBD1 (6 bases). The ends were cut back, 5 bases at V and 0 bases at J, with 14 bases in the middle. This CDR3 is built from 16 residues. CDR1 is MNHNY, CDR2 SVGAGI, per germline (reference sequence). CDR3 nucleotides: TGTGCCAGCAGTCAAAGGGGACACTATAGCAATCAGCCCCAGCATTTT. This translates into CASSQRGHYSNQPQHF.

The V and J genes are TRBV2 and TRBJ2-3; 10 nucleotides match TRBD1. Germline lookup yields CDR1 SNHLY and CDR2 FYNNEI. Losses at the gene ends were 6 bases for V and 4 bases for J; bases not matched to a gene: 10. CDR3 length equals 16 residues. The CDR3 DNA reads TGTGCCAGCAGGTTGACAGGGGGCATGCCTTCAGATACGCAGTATTTT. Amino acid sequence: CASRLTGGMPSDTQYF.

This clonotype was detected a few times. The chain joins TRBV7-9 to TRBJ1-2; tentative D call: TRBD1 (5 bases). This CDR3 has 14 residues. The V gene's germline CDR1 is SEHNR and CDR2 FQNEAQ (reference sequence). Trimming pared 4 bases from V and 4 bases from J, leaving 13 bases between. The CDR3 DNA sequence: TGTGCCAGCAGCTCCGGTGGGGGGGGCTATGGCTACACCTTC. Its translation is CASSSGGGGYGYTF.

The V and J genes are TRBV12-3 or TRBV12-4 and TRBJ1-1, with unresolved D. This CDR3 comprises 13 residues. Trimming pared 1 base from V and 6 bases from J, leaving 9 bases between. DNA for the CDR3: TGTGCCAGCAGTTTAGGCCTGTCGGCTGAAGCTTTCTTT. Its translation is CASSLGLSAEAFF.

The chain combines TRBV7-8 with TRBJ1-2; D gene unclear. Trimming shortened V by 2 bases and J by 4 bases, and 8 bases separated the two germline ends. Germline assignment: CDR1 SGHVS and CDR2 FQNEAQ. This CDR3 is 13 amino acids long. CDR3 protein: CASSLPDFYGYTF. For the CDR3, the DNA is TGTGCCAGCAGCTTACCGGACTTCTATGGCTACACCTTC. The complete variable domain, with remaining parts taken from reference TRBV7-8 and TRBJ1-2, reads GAGVSQSPRYKVAKRGQDVALRCDPISGHVSLFWYQQALGQGPEFLTYFQNEAQLDKSGLPSDRFFAERPEGSVSTLKIQRTQQEDSAVYLCASSLPDFYGYTFGSGTRLTVV.

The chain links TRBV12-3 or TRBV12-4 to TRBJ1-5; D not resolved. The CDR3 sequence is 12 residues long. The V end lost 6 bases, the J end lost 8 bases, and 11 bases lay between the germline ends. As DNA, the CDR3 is TGTGCCAGCAGCGGTAGTCTCGAGCCCCAGCATTTT. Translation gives CASSGSLEPQHF.

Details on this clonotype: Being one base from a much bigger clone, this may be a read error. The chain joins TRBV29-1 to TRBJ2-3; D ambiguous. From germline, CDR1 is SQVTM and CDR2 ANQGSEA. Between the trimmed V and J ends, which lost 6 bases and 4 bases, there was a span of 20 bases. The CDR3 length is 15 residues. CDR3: CSVRSTFRDADTQYF. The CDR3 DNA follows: TGCAGCGTCAGATCTACCTTCCGCGACGCAGATACGCAGTATTTT.

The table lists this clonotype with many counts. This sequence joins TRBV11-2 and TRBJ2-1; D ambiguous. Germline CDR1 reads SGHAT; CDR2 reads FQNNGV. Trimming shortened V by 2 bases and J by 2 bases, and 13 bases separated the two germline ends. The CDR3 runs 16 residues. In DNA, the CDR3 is TGTGCCAGCAGCTTATTAGCCAGTTACACCTACAATGAGCAGTTCTTC. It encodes CASSLLASYTYNEQFF.